This T cell receptor beta chain was sequenced for a study of blood T cell repertoires in COVID-19. Per the original data handling: Amplification from reference gene primers served as the basis for estimated nucleated cell counts. The repertoire was sequenced with immunoSEQ multiplex PCR; TCRdb's copy has only in-frame clones and lacks some. From that table come the V and J calls and clone size; the DNA was used to work out D and trimming. Counted here are approximately 150,000 clones, 65% to 80% occurring once; the ten biggest clones make up over 15%. This CDR3 is built from 13 residues. Germline V lookup: CDR1 LGHDT, CDR2 YNNKEL (reference sequence). Trimming stripped 6 bases from V and 5 bases from J, with 13 bases between.

V is TRBV3-1 (or the pseudogene TRBV3-2) and J is TRBJ1-1, with a tentative D call TRBD1 (6 bases). Sample: peripheral blood. The origin of this receptor is a man over 45 with acute or convalescent COVID-19. Here the CDR3 DNA reads TGTGCCAGCAGAGGGTTTCAGGGGACTGAAGCTTTCTTT. Encoded protein: CASRGFQGTEAFF.